The sequence of this TCR beta chain was determined in a study of shared clonotypes between healthy human individuals. The assay was immunoSEQ multiplex PCR, and TCRdb's table has in-frame clones only and misses some. The table has some 2,000,000 clones, around 95% seen once. Sequencing used naive CD4+ T cells sorted from blood. Subset given: CD45RA+ positively selected. This receptor was identified in a man in his late teens or twenties in good health.

CDR3 amino acids: CASSLGQAHNGYTF. The CDR3, as DNA: TGCGCCAGCAGCTTGGGACAGGCACACAATGGCTACACCTTC. The chain joins TRBV5-1 to TRBJ1-2; D may be TRBD1 (6 bases). Germline-derived CDR1 and CDR2 are SGHRS and YFSETQ. V dropped 0 bases and J dropped 6 bases, with 12 bases sitting between them. The CDR3 length is 14 residues. The entire variable domain, with the rest obtained from reference TRBV5-1 and TRBJ1-2, is as follows: KAGVTQTPRYLIKTRGQQVTLSCSPISGHRSVSWYQQTPGQGLQFLFEYFSETQRNKGNFPGRFSGRQFSNSRSEMNVSTLELGDSALYLCASSLGQAHNGYTFGSGTRLTVV.